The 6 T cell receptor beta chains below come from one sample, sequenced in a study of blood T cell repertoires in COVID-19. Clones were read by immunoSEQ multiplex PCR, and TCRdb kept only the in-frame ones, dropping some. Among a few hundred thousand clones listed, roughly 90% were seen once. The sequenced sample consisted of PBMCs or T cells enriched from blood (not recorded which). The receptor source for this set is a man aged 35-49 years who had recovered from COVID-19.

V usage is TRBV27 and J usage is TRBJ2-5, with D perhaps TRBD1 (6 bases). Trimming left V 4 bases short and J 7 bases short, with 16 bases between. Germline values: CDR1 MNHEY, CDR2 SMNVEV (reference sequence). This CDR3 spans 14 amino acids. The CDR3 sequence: CASSSQGFLVTQYF. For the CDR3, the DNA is TGTGCCAGCAGTTCGCAGGGGTTTTTGGTGACCCAGTACTTC.

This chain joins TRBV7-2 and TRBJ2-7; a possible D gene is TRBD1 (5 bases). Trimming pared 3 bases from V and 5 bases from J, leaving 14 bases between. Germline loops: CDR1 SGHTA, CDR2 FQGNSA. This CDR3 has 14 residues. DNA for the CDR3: TGTGCCAGCAGCTTTAATTACAGGCCGGACGAGCAGTACTTC. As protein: CASSFNYRPDEQYF.

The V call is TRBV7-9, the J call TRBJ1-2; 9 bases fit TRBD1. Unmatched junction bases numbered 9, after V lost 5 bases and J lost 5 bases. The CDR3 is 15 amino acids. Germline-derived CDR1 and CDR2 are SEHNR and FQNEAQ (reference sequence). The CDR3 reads CASSEGQGIGYGYTF. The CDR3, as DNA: TGTGCCAGCAGCGAAGGACAGGGGATAGGATATGGCTACACCTTC.

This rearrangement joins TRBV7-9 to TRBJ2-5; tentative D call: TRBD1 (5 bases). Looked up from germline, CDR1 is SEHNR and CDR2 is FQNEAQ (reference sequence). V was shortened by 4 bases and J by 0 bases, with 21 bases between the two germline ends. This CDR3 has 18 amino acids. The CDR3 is CASSWPHQGSEDQETQYF. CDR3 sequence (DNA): TGTGCCAGCAGCTGGCCCCATCAGGGCTCCGAGGACCAAGAGACCCAGTACTTC.

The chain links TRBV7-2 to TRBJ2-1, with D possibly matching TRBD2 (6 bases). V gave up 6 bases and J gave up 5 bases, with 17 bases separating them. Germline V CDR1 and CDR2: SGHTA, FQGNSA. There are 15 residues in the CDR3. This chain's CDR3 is CASSTAGLVNNEQFF. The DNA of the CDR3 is TGTGCCAGCAGTACCGCGGGGTTGGTTAACAATGAGCAGTTCTTC.

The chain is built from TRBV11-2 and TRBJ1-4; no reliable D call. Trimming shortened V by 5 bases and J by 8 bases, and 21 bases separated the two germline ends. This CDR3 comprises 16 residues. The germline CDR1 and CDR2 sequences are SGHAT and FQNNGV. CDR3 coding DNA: TGTGCCAGCAGCCAAAGCTCCTTTCTTGGTTGGGAAAAACTGTTTTTT. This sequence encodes CASSQSSFLGWEKLFF.